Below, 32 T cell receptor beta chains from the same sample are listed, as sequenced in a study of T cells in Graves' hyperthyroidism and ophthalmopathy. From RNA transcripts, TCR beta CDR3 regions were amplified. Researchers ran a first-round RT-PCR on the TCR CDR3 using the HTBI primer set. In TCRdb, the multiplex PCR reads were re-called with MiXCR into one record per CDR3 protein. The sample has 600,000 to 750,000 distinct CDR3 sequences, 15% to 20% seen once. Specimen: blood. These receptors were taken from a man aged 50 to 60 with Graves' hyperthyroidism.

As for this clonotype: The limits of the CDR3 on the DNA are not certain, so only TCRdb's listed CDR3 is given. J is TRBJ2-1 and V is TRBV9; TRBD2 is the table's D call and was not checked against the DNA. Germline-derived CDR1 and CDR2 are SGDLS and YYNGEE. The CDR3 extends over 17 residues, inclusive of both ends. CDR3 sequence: CASSVASGSFSYNERFF.

The CDR3 here is CASSLEGVGNQPQHF. In DNA form, the CDR3 reads TGCGCCAGCAGCTTGGAAGGAGTGGGCAATCAGCCCCAGCATTTT. J is TRBJ1-5 and V is TRBV5-1; D gene ambiguous. CDR1 and CDR2 from the germline V gene are SGHRS and YFSETQ. V was trimmed by 0 bases and J by 2 bases, leaving 9 bases between them. The CDR3 totals 15 residues.

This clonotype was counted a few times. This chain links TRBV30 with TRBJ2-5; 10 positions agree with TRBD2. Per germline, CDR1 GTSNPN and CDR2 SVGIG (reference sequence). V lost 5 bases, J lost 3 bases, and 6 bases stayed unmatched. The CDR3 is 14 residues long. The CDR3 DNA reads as TGTGCCTGGCAGCTAGCGGGAGCGAAAGAGACCCAGTACTTC. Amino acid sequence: CAWQLAGAKETQYF.

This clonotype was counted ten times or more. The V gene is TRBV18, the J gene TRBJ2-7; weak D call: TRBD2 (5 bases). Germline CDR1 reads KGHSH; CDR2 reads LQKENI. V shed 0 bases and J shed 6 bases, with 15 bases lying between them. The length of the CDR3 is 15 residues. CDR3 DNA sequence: TGTGCCAGCTCACCACCAACCGGAGAGGGAGTCGAGCAGTACTTC. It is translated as CASSPPTGEGVEQYF.

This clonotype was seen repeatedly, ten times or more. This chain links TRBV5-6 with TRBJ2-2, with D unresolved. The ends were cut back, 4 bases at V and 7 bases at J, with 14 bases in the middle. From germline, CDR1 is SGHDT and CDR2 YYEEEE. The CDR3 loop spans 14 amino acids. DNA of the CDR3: TGTGCCAGCAGCCTCTCCGGGCTGGACGGGGAGCTGTTTTTT. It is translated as CASSLSGLDGELFF.

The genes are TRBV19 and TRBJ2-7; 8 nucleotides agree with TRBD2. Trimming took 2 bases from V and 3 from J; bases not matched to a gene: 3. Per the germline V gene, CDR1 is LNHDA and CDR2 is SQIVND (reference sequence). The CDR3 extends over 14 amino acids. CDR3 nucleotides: TGTGCCAGTAGTATACGGCTAGCGGGCTACGAGCAGTACTTC. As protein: CASSIRLAGYEQYF.

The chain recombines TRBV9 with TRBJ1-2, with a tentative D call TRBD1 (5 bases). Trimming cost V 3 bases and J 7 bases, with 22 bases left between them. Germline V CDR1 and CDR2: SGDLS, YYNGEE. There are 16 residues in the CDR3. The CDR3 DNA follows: TGTGCCAGCAGCGCGGAGGTGGGGGAGTGGCGATTTGGCTACACCTTC. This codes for CASSAEVGEWRFGYTF.

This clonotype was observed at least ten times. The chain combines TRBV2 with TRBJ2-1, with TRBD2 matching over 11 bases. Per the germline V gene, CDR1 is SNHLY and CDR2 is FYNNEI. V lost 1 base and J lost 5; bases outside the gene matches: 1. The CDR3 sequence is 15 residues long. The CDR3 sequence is CASSEELAGDNEQFF. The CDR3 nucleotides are TGTGCCAGCAGTGAAGAACTAGCGGGAGACAATGAGCAGTTCTTC.

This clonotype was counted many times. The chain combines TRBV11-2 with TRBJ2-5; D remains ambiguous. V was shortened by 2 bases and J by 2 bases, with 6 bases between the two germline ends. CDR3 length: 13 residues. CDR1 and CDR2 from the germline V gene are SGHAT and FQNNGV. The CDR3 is CASSLMLQETQYF. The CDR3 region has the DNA TGTGCCAGCAGCTTAATGTTACAAGAGACCCAGTACTTC.

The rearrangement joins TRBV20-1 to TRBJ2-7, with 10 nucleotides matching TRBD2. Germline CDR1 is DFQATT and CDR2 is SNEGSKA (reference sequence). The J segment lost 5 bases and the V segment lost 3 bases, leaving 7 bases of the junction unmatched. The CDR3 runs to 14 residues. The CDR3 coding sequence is TGCAGTGCTAGTCAAGCGGGAGGGCCCAACGAGCAGTACTTC. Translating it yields CSASQAGGPNEQYF.

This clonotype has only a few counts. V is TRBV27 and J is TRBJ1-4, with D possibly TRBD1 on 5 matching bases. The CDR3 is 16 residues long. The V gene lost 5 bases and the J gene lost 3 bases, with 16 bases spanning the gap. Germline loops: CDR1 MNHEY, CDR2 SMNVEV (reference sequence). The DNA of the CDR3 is TGTGCCAGCAGTCTAGGATGGGGGGAGGCTAATGAAAAACTGTTTTTT. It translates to CASSLGWGEANEKLFF.

The CDR3 spells CASSYRGSGGRETQYF. The CDR3 nucleotides are TGTGCCAGCAGTTACCGGGGTAGCGGAGGGCGGGAGACCCAGTACTTC. The chain has TRBV6-2 or TRBV6-3 and TRBJ2-5; D is possibly TRBD2 (6 bases). With 2 bases removed from V and 5 bases from J, the gap between germline ends came to 18 bases. The V gene's germline CDR1 is MNHEY and CDR2 SVGEGT. This CDR3 has 16 residues.

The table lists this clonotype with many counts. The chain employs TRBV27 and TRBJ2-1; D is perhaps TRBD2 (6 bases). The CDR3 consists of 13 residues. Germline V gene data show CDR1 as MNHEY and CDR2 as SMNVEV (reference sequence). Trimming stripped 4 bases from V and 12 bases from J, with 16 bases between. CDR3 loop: CASSWAAGWGQFF. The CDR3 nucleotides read TGTGCCAGCAGTTGGGCGGCGGGATGGGGGCAGTTCTTC.

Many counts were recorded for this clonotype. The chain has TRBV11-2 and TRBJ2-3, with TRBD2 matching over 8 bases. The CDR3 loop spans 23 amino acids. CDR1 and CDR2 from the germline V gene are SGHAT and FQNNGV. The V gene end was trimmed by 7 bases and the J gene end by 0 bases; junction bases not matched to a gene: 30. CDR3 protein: CASNTLSGGEPGPFIPSTDTQYF. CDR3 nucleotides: TGTGCCAGCAATACTTTAAGCGGGGGAGAACCCGGACCTTTTATCCCTAGCACAGATACGCAGTATTTT.

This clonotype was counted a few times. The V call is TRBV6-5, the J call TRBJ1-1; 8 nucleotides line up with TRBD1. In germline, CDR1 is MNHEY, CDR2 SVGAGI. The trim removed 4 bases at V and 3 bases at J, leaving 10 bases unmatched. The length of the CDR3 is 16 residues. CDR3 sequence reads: CASSWNPGGADTEAFF. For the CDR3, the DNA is TGTGCCAGCAGTTGGAACCCAGGGGGCGCGGACACTGAAGCTTTCTTT.

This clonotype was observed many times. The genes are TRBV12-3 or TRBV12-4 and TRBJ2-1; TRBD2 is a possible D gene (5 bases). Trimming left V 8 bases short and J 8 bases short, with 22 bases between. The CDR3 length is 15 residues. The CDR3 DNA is TGTGCCAGCTTCCGTGGCGGAGGCCGCCTCTATGAGCAGTTCTTC. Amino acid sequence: CASFRGGGRLYEQFF.

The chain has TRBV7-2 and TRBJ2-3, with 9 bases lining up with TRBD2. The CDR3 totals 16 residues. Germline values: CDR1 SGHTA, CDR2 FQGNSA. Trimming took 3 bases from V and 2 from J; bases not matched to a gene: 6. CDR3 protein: CASSFQLAGITDTQYF. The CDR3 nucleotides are TGTGCCAGCAGCTTCCAGCTAGCGGGGATCACAGATACGCAGTATTTT.

CDR3 amino acids: CAWSSGSGKQQYF. DNA for the CDR3: TGTGCCTGGAGTAGCGGCAGCGGAAAGCAGCAGTACTTC. J is TRBJ2-7 and V is TRBV30; a possible D gene is TRBD2 (5 bases). V lost 2 bases and J 8 bases, leaving 16 bases between the germline ends. Germline V CDR1 and CDR2: GTSNPN, SVGIG (reference sequence). The CDR3 is made up of 13 amino acids.

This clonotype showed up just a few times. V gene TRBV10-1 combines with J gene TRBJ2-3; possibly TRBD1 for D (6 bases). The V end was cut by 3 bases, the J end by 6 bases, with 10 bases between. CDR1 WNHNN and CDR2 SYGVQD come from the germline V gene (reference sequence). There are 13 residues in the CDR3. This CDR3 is CASSEGTRDTQYF. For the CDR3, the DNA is TGCGCCAGCAGTGAAGGGACACGGGATACGCAGTATTTT.

CDR3 loop: CASSQALAGDLDTQYF. CDR3 nucleotide sequence: TGTGCCAGCAGCCAAGCGCTAGCGGGAGATTTAGATACGCAGTATTTT. V usage is TRBV3-1 and J usage is TRBJ2-3; TRBD2 aligns across 10 bases. V lost 1 base and J lost 5; bases outside the gene matches: 6. This CDR3 spans 16 amino acids. Germline CDR1 is LGHDT and CDR2 is YNNKEL (reference sequence).

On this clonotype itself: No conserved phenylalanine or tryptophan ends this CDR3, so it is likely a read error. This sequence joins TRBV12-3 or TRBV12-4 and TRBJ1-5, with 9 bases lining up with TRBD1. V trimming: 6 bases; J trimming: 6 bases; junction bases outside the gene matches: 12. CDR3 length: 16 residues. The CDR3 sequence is CASSPRGQGFGQPQHL. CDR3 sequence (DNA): TGTGCCAGCAGCCCTCGGGGACAGGGTTTCGGTCAGCCCCAGCATCTT.

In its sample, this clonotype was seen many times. The CDR3 loop reads CSVEVFTHKTYEQYF. The DNA for the CDR3 is TGCAGCGTGGAGGTTTTCACCCACAAGACCTACGAGCAGTACTTC. The chain recombines TRBV29-1 with TRBJ2-7; D is possibly TRBD2 (5 bases). Germline V gives CDR1 SQVTM, CDR2 ANQGSEA. V lost 6 bases and J 2 bases, leaving 20 bases between the germline ends. The CDR3 contains 15 residues.

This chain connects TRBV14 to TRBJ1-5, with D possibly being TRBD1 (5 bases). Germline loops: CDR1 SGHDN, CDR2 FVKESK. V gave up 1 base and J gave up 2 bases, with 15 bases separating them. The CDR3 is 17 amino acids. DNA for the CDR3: TGTGCCAGCAGCCAAGCGAGACCCAGGGCGGGCAATCAGCCCCAGCATTTT. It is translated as CASSQARPRAGNQPQHF.

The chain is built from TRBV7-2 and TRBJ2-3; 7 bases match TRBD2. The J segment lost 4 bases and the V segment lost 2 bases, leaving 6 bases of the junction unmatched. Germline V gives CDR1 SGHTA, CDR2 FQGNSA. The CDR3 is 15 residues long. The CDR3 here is CASSLIGGSPDTQYF. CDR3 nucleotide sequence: TGTGCCAGCAGCTTAATAGGCGGGAGCCCAGATACGCAGTATTTT. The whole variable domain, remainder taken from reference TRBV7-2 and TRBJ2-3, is GAGVSQSPSNKVTEKGKDVELRCDPISGHTALYWYRQSLGQGLEFLIYFQGNSAPDKSGLPSDRFSAERTGGSVSTLTIQRTQQEDSAVYLCASSLIGGSPDTQYFGPGTRLTVL.

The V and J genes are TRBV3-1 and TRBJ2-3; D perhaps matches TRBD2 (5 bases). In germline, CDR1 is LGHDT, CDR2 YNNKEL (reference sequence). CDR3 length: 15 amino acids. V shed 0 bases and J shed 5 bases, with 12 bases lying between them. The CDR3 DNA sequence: TGTGCCAGCAGCCAAGATTTTGGCGGGCGAGATACGCAGTATTTT. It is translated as CASSQDFGGRDTQYF.

The CDR3 DNA reads as TGTGCCAGCAGCTTGATCGGATCCGCTTATGGCTACACCTTC. It encodes CASSLIGSAYGYTF. The chain couples TRBV5-6 to TRBJ1-2, with D unclear. The CDR3 totals 14 residues. Germline V gene sequence: CDR1 SGHDT, CDR2 YYEEEE. The ends were cut back, 1 base at V and 5 bases at J, with 12 bases in the middle.

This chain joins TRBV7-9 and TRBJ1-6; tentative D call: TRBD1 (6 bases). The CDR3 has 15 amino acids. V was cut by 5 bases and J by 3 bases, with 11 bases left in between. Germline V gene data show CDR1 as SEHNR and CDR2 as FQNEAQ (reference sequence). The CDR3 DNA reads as TGTGCCAGCAGCCCTACAGGGATCTATAATTCACCCCTCCACTTT. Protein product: CASSPTGIYNSPLHF. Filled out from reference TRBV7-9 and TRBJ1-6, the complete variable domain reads DTGVSQNPRHKITKRGQNVTFRCDPISEHNRLYWYRQTLGQGPEFLTYFQNEAQLEKSRLLSDRFSAERPKGSFSTLEIQRTEQGDSAMYLCASSPTGIYNSPLHFGNGTRLTVT.

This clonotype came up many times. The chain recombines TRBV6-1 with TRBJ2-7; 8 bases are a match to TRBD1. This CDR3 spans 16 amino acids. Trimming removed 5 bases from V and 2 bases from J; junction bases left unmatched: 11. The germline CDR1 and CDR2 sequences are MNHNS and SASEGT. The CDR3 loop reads CASSYSPGGTAYEQYF. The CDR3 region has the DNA TGTGCCAGCAGTTACTCTCCAGGGGGCACCGCCTACGAGCAGTACTTC.

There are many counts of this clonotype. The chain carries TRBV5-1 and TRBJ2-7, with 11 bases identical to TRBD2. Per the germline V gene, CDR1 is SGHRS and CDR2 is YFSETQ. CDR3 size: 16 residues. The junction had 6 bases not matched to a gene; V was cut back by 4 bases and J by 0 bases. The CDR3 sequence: CASSPMTSGNSYEQYF. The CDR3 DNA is TGCGCCAGCAGCCCGATGACTAGCGGGAACTCCTACGAGCAGTACTTC.

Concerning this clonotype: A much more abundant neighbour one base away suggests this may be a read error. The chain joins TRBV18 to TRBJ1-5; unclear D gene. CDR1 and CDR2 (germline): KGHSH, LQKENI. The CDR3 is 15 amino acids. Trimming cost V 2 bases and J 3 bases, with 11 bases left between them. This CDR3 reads CASSPNLLSNQPQHF. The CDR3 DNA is TGTGCCAGCTCACCAAATTTGCTCTCCAATCAGCCCCAGCATTTT.

CDR3 in DNA: TGTGCCAGCAACCTATCAGGGGGGCCCAAGCTCTCCAACTATGGCTACACCTTC. This sequence encodes CASNLSGGPKLSNYGYTF. This sequence joins TRBV9 and TRBJ1-2; 7 bases fit TRBD1. Germline V lookup: CDR1 SGDLS, CDR2 YYNGEE. Trimming removed 6 bases from V and 2 bases from J; junction bases left unmatched: 19. This CDR3 comprises 18 residues.

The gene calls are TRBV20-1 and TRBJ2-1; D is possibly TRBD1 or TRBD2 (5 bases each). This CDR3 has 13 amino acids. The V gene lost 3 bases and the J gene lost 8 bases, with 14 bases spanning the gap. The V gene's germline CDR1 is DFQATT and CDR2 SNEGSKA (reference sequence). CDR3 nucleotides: TGCAGTGCTAGGTCCGGGGCAGGCGATGAGCAGTTCTTC. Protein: CSARSGAGDEQFF.